Listed here are 26 T cell receptor beta chains from one sample, sequenced in a study of T-cell reconstitution after alpha-beta-depleted transplantation in children. Preparation of the TCRbeta library involved a method that used unique molecular identifiers. MiXCR was run by TCRdb on the PCR reads, yielding one entry per CDR3 protein. Of 440,000 or so distinct CDR3 sequences listed, about a tenth were seen once; the top ten hold roughly 6%. The sequenced sample was PBMCs from the stem cell graft donor, obtained from the stem cell graft. The receptor set was obtained from a human donor who donated a stem cell graft to a child with acute myeloid leukemia.

This clonotype was seen repeatedly, ten times or more. The chain recombines TRBV7-9 with TRBJ2-7; D is ambiguous. CDR3 length equals 13 residues. Germline CDR1 SEHNR, CDR2 FQNEAQ (reference sequence). Trimming pared 5 bases from V and 7 bases from J, leaving 15 bases between. CDR3: CASSPAEGAEQYF. The CDR3 bases are TGTGCCAGCAGCCCCGCCGAAGGAGCGGAGCAGTACTTC.

This clonotype was observed a few times. CDR3 in amino acids: CASSARQPNEKLFF. The CDR3 DNA reads as TGTGCCAGCAGCGCACGACAGCCTAATGAAAAACTGTTTTTT. The chain recombines TRBV13 with TRBJ1-4; weak D call: TRBD1 (5 bases). The CDR3 covers 14 residues. Trimming cost V 5 bases and J 3 bases, with 10 bases left between them. Germline V CDR1 and CDR2: PRHDT, FYEKMQ (reference sequence).

The rearrangement links TRBV6-1 to TRBJ1-6, with a tentative D call TRBD1 (6 bases). Trimming left V 6 bases short and J 4 bases short, with 16 bases between. The CDR3 totals 16 residues. Germline CDR1 and CDR2: MNHNS and SASEGT. CDR3 protein: CASRDQQGTYNSPLHF. The CDR3 nucleotides are TGTGCCAGCAGAGATCAACAGGGTACTTATAATTCACCCCTCCACTTT.

This clonotype appeared a few times. The V call is TRBV7-8, the J call TRBJ2-3; tentative D call: TRBD1 (6 bases). The CDR3 covers 18 residues. Trimming shortened V by 0 bases and J by 0 bases, and 16 bases separated the two germline ends. The germline gives CDR1 SGHVS, CDR2 FQNEAQ. DNA for the CDR3: TGTGCCAGCAGCTTAGCGCTCGGACAGAGATTTAGCACAGATACGCAGTATTTT. As protein: CASSLALGQRFSTDTQYF.

This clonotype has only a few counts. The chain couples TRBV7-9 to TRBJ2-4, with unresolved D. Germline V lookup: CDR1 SEHNR, CDR2 FQNEAQ (reference sequence). V was pared by 5 bases and J by 10 bases, with 21 bases between. CDR3 length: 15 amino acids. CDR3 in amino acids: CASSPGLGPLGIQYF. The CDR3 DNA reads as TGTGCCAGCAGCCCCGGGCTCGGCCCCCTAGGAATTCAGTACTTC.

This clonotype was picked up many times. The rearrangement links TRBV7-2 to TRBJ2-7; 8 bases are a match to TRBD2. The V and J ends lost 5 bases and 4 bases, in that order; junction bases with no gene match: 7. CDR1 is SGHTA and CDR2 is FQGNSA in the germline V gene. This CDR3 spans 14 amino acids. CDR3 protein: CASSAPGLDYEQYV. In DNA form, the CDR3 reads TGTGCCAGCAGCGCTCCGGGACTAGATTACGAGCAGTACGTC.

The chain uses TRBV4-1 and TRBJ2-1; a weak D match, TRBD1 (6 bases). CDR3 size: 16 residues. Germline assignment: CDR1 MGHRA and CDR2 YSYEKL. Between the trimmed V and J ends, which lost 1 base and 5 bases, there was a span of 15 bases. The CDR3 loop reads CASSQGPGTYNNEQFF. As DNA, the CDR3 is TGCGCCAGCAGCCAAGGGCCCGGGACATATAACAATGAGCAGTTCTTC.

This clonotype occurred a few times. The rearrangement uses TRBV7-2 and TRBJ1-6; D unresolved. Trimming stripped 4 bases from V and 14 bases from J, with 15 bases between. The length of the CDR3 is 13 residues. Germline V gives CDR1 SGHTA, CDR2 FQGNSA. The CDR3 region is CASSSRGLRALHF. CDR3 nucleotide sequence: TGTGCCAGCAGCTCCCGCGGGCTGAGGGCCCTCCACTTT.

Concerning this clonotype itself: This may come from a read error, since a much larger clone is one base off. This CDR3 reads CASSPSASASSGANVLTF. CDR3 DNA sequence: TGTGCCAGCAGCCCATCTGCTAGCGCTAGTTCTGGGGCCAACGTCCTGACTTTC. This sequence joins TRBV9 and TRBJ2-6, with D maybe TRBD2 (6 bases). This CDR3 spans 18 amino acids. Germline CDR1 is SGDLS and CDR2 is YYNGEE. The V and J ends lost 4 bases and 1 base respectively, with 18 bases between them.

This clonotype appeared many times. The chain employs TRBV5-5 and TRBJ2-7, with D possibly matching TRBD2 (6 bases). This CDR3 spans 15 amino acids. Looked up from germline, CDR1 is SGHKS and CDR2 is YYEKEE (reference sequence). V was cut by 0 bases and J by 3 bases, with 13 bases left in between. For the CDR3, the DNA is TGTGCCAGCAGCTTGGTTGTAGGGGAGGTCTACGAGCAGTACTTC. Translation: CASSLVVGEVYEQYF. Looking up the rest from reference TRBV5-5 and TRBJ2-7 gives the full variable domain: DAGVTQSPTHLIKTRGQQVTLRCSPISGHKSVSWYQQVLGQGPQFIFQYYEKEERGRGNFPDRFSARQFPNYSSELNVNALLLGDSALYLCASSLVVGEVYEQYFGPGTRLTVT.

This clonotype occurred many times. The chain couples TRBV20-1 to TRBJ2-7, with a weak D call TRBD1 (6 bases). V lost 4 bases to trimming and J lost 6 bases, with 16 bases between them. CDR3 size: 13 residues. Germline CDR1 and CDR2: DFQATT and SNEGSKA (reference sequence). CDR3 bases: TGCAGTGCTACGACAGGTGGTGTGCTCGAGCAGTACTTC. As protein: CSATTGGVLEQYF.

This clonotype was observed a few times. CDR3 bases: TGTGCCAGCAGCTATGGGGAGGGCCGCTACAATGAGCAGTTCTTC. This translates into CASSYGEGRYNEQFF. The chain combines TRBV12-3 or TRBV12-4 with TRBJ2-1, with 7 positions matching TRBD2. With V trimmed by 6 bases and J by 3 bases, 8 bases remained unmatched. The CDR3 totals 15 residues.

This clonotype was seen ten or more times. CDR3 DNA sequence: TGTGCCAGCACCCACTTCGGGCTTCTAGCTTGGGATACGCAGTATTTT. This sequence encodes CASTHFGLLAWDTQYF. V usage is TRBV7-8 and J usage is TRBJ2-3; tentative D call: TRBD2 (5 bases). Germline V gene lookup returns CDR1 SGHVS and CDR2 FQNEAQ. The length of the CDR3 is 16 residues. The V and J ends lost 7 bases and 6 bases respectively, with 23 bases between them. Drawing the rest from reference TRBV7-8 and TRBJ2-3, the complete variable domain is GAGVSQSPRYKVAKRGQDVALRCDPISGHVSLFWYQQALGQGPEFLTYFQNEAQLDKSGLPSDRFFAERPEGSVSTLKIQRTQQEDSAVYLCASTHFGLLAWDTQYFGPGTRLTVL.

This clonotype was picked up many times. This chain joins TRBV20-1 and TRBJ2-3; possible D gene TRBD1, 5 bases. Germline V gene sequence: CDR1 DFQATT, CDR2 SNEGSKA (reference sequence). V was trimmed by 6 bases and J by 3 bases, leaving 19 bases between them. There are 15 residues in the CDR3. In DNA form, the CDR3 reads TGCAGTGCCGGCCAGGGAACCCCTGGGACAGATACGCAGTATTTT. This sequence encodes CSAGQGTPGTDTQYF.

This clonotype was seen a handful of times. The V gene is TRBV7-8, the J gene TRBJ1-6; no definite D call. The V end was cut by 3 bases, the J end by 6 bases, with 15 bases between. Germline loops: CDR1 SGHVS, CDR2 FQNEAQ. CDR3 length: 16 amino acids. The CDR3 sequence is CASSFAGGLINSPLHF. DNA for the CDR3: TGTGCCAGCAGCTTCGCAGGAGGACTTATTAATTCACCCCTCCACTTT.

This clonotype has only a few counts. This rearrangement joins TRBV7-2 to TRBJ1-1, with 10 bases that match TRBD1. The germline V gene has CDR1 SGHTA and CDR2 FQGNSA. There are 13 residues in the CDR3. V shed 5 bases, J shed 4 bases, and the junction held 1 base outside the gene matches. The CDR3 protein is CASSRQGATEAFF. CDR3 DNA sequence: TGTGCCAGCAGCCGACAGGGGGCCACTGAAGCTTTCTTT.

This clonotype was counted between two and nine times. The rearrangement uses TRBV6-5 and TRBJ2-5; 9 bases line up with TRBD1. The CDR3 sequence is 16 residues long. In germline, CDR1 is MNHEY, CDR2 SVGAGI. Losses at the gene ends were 0 bases for V and 5 bases for J; bases not matched to a gene: 7. The CDR3 here is CASSYSWDREDETQYF. For the CDR3, the DNA is TGTGCCAGCAGTTACTCGTGGGACAGGGAGGACGAGACCCAGTACTTC.

V is TRBV24-1 and J is TRBJ2-7; TRBD1 matches at 11 bases. The CDR3 extends over 17 amino acids. Unmatched junction bases numbered 12, after V lost 7 bases and J lost 2 bases. The germline V gene encodes CDR1 KGHDR and CDR2 SFDVKD. The CDR3 loop reads CATRASGTGGLPYEQYF. In DNA, the CDR3 is TGTGCCACCAGAGCTTCCGGGACAGGGGGTCTCCCCTACGAGCAGTACTTC.

V usage is TRBV27 and J usage is TRBJ2-7; TRBD1 matches at 10 bases. The V gene's germline CDR1 is MNHEY and CDR2 SMNVEV (reference sequence). The CDR3 spans 13 residues. Trimming cost V 9 bases and J 2 bases; bases outside gene matches: 4. CDR3 sequence reads: CASRTGGAYEQYF. Written as DNA, the CDR3 is TGTGCCAGTCGGACAGGGGGTGCCTACGAGCAGTACTTC.

The chain has TRBV18 and TRBJ2-6; 9 nucleotides line up with TRBD1. This CDR3 has 17 residues. Trimming removed 3 bases from V and 2 bases from J; junction bases left unmatched: 5. From germline, CDR1 is KGHSH and CDR2 LQKENI. The CDR3 loop reads CASSPGQGSPGANVLTF. For the CDR3, the DNA is TGTGCCAGCTCACCCGGACAGGGGTCTCCTGGGGCCAACGTCCTGACTTTC.

V usage is TRBV27 and J usage is TRBJ2-4; TRBD1 might be the D (6 bases). CDR3 length: 16 residues. Per the germline V gene, CDR1 is MNHEY and CDR2 is SMNVEV (reference sequence). Trimming shortened V by 4 bases and J by 0 bases, and 13 bases separated the two germline ends. CDR3 DNA: TGTGCCAGCAGTTCCAGCAGGGGTGTAGCCAAAAACATTCAGTACTTC. Translated, it gives CASSSSRGVAKNIQYF.

This clonotype appeared a few times. The rearrangement links TRBV20-1 to TRBJ2-7; D assignment may be TRBD1 or TRBD2 (6 bases each). Trimming left V 6 bases short and J 2 bases short, with 17 bases between. Germline V gene lookup returns CDR1 DFQATT and CDR2 SNEGSKA (reference sequence). This CDR3 region has 14 residues. The CDR3 nucleotides are TGCAGTGCCGCCCCACAGGGCGGGACCTACGAGCAGTACGTC. It codes for CSAAPQGGTYEQYV.

This clonotype was detected only a few times. J is TRBJ2-1 and V is TRBV6-1, with TRBD1 matching 7 bases. The CDR3 loop spans 14 amino acids. Germline lookup yields CDR1 MNHNS and CDR2 SASEGT. J was trimmed by 2 bases and V by 7 bases; bases with no gene match: 5. The CDR3 coding sequence is TGTGCCAGCACCAGACAGGGACCCTACAATGAGCAGTTCTTC. This codes for CASTRQGPYNEQFF.

J is TRBJ1-5 and V is TRBV5-1, with 7 nucleotides matching TRBD1. CDR3 length: 15 residues. V lost 4 bases and J lost 4; bases outside the gene matches: 8. The germline V gene encodes CDR1 SGHRS and CDR2 YFSETQ. CDR3 nucleotides: TGCGCCAGCAGCCGCACAGGGGATCCTAATCAGCCCCAGCATTTT. It yields the protein CASSRTGDPNQPQHF. Full variable domain (outside the CDR3, taken from reference TRBV5-1 and TRBJ1-5): KAGVTQTPRYLIKTRGQQVTLSCSPISGHRSVSWYQQTPGQGLQFLFEYFSETQRNKGNFPGRFSGRQFSNSRSEMNVSTLELGDSALYLCASSRTGDPNQPQHFGDGTRLSIL.

This clonotype was recorded a few times. This chain links TRBV3-1 with TRBJ2-1; D remains ambiguous. The CDR3 is 11 amino acids. Between the trimmed V and J ends, which lost 0 bases and 15 bases, there was a span of 9 bases. Germline V gene lookup returns CDR1 LGHDT and CDR2 YNNKEL (reference sequence). CDR3 nucleotide sequence: TGTGCCAGCAGCCAAGATGAAGGTCGGTTCTTC. Its translation: CASSQDEGRFF.

In this sample, this clonotype turned up a few times. The chain couples TRBV10-3 to TRBJ2-1, with TRBD1 identical over 8 bases. The CDR3 extends over 17 amino acids. Trimming cost V 3 bases and J 5 bases; bases outside gene matches: 12. Germline V gene sequence: CDR1 ENHRY, CDR2 SYGVKD. This CDR3 reads CAISDPNSDRAHNEQFF. In DNA, the CDR3 is TGTGCCATCAGTGACCCAAATTCGGACAGGGCACACAATGAGCAGTTCTTC.